The clone carrying this TCR beta chain was recorded many times. Researchers amplified the TCR beta CDR3 regions from RNA transcripts. The HTBI primer set was used in a first-round RT-PCR of the TCR CDR3. TCRdb fed the multiplex PCR reads into MiXCR, producing one record per CDR3 protein. This sample has around 350,000 distinct CDR3 sequences, with about 17% found just once. The sample is drawn from a study of T cells in Graves' hyperthyroidism and ophthalmopathy. The germline V gene encodes CDR1 LNHDA and CDR2 SQIVND (reference sequence). V lost 5 bases and J 3 bases, leaving 14 bases between the germline ends. CDR3 length: 15 residues.

Input material: blood. The chain recombines TRBV19 with TRBJ1-5; D may be TRBD1 (5 bases). The clonotype originates from a woman aged 30 to 39 with Graves' hyperthyroidism that later progressed to Graves' ophthalmopathy. The CDR3 spells CASSYGRAVNQPQHF. In DNA, the CDR3 is TGTGCCAGTAGTTACGGCAGGGCGGTCAATCAGCCCCAGCATTTT.